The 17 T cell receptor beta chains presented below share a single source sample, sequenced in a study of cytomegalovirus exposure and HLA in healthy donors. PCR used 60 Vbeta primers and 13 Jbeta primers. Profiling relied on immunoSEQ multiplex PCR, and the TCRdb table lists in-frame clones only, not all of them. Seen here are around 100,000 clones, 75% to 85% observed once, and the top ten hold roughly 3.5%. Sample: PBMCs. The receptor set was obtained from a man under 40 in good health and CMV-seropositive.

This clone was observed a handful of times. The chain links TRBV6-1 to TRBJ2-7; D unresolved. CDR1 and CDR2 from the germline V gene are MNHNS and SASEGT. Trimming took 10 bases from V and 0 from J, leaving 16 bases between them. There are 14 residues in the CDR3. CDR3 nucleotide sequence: TGTGCCACCAATACAGCTGCCTACTCCTACGAGCAGTACTTC. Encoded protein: CATNTAAYSYEQYF.

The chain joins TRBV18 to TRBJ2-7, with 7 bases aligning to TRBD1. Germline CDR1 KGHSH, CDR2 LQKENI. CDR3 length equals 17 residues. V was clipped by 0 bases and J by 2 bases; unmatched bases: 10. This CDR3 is CASSPPKMGQTAYEQYF. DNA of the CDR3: TGTGCCAGCTCACCACCGAAAATGGGACAGACAGCCTACGAGCAGTACTTC.

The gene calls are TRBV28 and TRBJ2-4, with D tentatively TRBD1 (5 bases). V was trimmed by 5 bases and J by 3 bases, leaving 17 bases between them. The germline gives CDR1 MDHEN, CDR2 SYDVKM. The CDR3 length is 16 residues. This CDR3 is CASSPRVNVDKNIQYF. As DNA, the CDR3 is TGTGCCAGCAGTCCCAGGGTGAATGTAGACAAAAACATTCAGTACTTC.

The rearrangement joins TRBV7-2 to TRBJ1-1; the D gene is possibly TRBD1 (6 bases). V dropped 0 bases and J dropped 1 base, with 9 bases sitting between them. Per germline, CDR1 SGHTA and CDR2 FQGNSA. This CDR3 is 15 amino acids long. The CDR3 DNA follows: TGTGCCAGCAGCTTAGCAGGACAGCCGAACACTGAAGCTTTCTTT. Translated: CASSLAGQPNTEAFF.

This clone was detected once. The DNA of the CDR3 is TGTGCCAGTAGTGCTGGACTAGGCGCCGGGGAGCTGTTTTTT. It translates to CASSAGLGAGELFF. The chain has TRBV19 and TRBJ2-2; 7 nucleotides line up with TRBD2. This CDR3 spans 14 amino acids. The V gene's germline CDR1 is LNHDA and CDR2 SQIVND (reference sequence). V shed 5 bases, J shed 6 bases, and the junction held 6 bases outside the gene matches.

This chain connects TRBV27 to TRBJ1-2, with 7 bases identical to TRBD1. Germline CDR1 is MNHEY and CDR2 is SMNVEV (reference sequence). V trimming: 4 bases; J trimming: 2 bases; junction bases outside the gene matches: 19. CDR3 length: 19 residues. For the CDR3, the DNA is TGTGCCAGCAGTTCCAAGACAGGGTTTACTGGACGGCTCAACTATGGCTACACCTTC. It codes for CASSSKTGFTGRLNYGYTF.

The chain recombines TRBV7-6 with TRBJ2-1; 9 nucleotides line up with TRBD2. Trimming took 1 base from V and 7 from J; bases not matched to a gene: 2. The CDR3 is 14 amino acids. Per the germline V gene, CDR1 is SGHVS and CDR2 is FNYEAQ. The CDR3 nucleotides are TGTGCCAGCAGCTTAGTAGCGGGAGCGAATGAGCAGTTCTTC. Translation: CASSLVAGANEQFF.

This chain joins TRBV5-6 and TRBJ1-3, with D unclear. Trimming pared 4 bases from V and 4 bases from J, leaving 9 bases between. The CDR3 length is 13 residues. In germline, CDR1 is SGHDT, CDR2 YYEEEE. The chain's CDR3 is CASSLTGGNTIYF. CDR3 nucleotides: TGTGCCAGCAGCCTCACGGGGGGAAACACCATATATTTT. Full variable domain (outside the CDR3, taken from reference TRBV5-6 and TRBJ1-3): DAGVTQSPTHLIKTRGQQVTLRCSPKSGHDTVSWYQQALGQGPQFIFQYYEEEERQRGNFPDRFSGHQFPNYSSELNVNALLLGDSALYLCASSLTGGNTIYFGEGSWLTVV.

Here the CDR3 DNA reads TGTGCCAGCAGCTTAGGGCGTGTCGGGAGGGGAGAGCAGTACTTC. Protein product: CASSLGRVGRGEQYF. V and J are TRBV7-2 and TRBJ2-7, with TRBD2 matching over 8 bases. V was pared by 1 base and J by 7 bases, with 9 bases of the junction left unmatched. The germline V gene encodes CDR1 SGHTA and CDR2 FQGNSA. The CDR3 spans 15 residues.

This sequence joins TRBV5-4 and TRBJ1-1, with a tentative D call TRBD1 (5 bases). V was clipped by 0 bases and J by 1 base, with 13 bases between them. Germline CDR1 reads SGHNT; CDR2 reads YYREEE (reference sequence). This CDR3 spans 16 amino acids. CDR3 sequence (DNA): TGTGCCAGCAGCTTGGGGCGGCGGGGGGGGAACACTGAAGCTTTCTTT. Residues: CASSLGRRGGNTEAFF.

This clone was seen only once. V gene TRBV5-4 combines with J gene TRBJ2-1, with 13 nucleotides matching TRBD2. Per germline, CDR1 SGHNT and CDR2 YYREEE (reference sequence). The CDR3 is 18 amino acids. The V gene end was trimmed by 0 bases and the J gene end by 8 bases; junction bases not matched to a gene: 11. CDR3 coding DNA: TGTGCCAGCAGCTTGGGGGTTACTAGCGGGAGGGCCGTGTATGAGCAGTTCTTC. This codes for CASSLGVTSGRAVYEQFF. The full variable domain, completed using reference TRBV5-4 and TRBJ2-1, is ETGVTQSPTHLIKTRGQQVTLRCSSQSGHNTVSWYQQALGQGPQFIFQYYREEENGRGNFPPRFSGLQFPNYSSELNVNALELDDSALYLCASSLGVTSGRAVYEQFFGPGTRLTVL.

CDR3 amino acids: CASSLGTGIATSTDTQYF. For the CDR3, the DNA is TGTGCCAGCAGCCTCGGGACAGGGATTGCCACTAGCACAGATACGCAGTATTTT. J is TRBJ2-3 and V is TRBV14; 9 bases are shared with TRBD1. CDR1 SGHDN and CDR2 FVKESK come from the germline V gene. The V and J ends lost 4 bases and 0 bases, in that order; junction bases with no gene match: 11. The CDR3 covers 18 residues. Drawing the rest from reference TRBV14 and TRBJ2-3, the complete variable domain is EAGVTQFPSHSVIEKGQTVTLRCDPISGHDNLYWYRRVMGKEIKFLLHFVKESKQDESGMPNNRFLAERTGGTYSTLKVQPAELEDSGVYFCASSLGTGIATSTDTQYFGPGTRLTVL.

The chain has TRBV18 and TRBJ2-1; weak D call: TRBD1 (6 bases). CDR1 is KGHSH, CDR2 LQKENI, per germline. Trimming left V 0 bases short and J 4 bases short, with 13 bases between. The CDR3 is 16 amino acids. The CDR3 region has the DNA TGTGCCAGCTCACCACCGAGGCAGGGGCCATACAATGAGCAGTTCTTC. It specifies CASSPPRQGPYNEQFF. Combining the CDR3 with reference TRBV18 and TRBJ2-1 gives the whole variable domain NAGVMQNPRHLVRRRGQEARLRCSPMKGHSHVYWYRQLPEEGLKFMVYLQKENIIDESGMPKERFSAEFPKEGPSILRIQQVVRGDSAAYFCASSPPRQGPYNEQFFGPGTRLTVL.

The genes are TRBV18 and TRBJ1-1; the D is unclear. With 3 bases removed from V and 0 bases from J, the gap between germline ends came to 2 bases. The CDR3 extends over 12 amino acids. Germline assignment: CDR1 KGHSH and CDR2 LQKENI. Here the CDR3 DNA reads TGTGCCAGCTCACCCTTGAACACTGAAGCTTTCTTT. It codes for CASSPLNTEAFF.

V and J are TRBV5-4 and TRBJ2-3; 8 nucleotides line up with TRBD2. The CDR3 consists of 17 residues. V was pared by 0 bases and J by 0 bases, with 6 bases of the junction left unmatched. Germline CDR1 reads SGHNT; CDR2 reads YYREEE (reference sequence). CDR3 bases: TGTGCCAGCAGCTTGGGGGGGACTAGTTACAGCACAGATACGCAGTATTTT. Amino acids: CASSLGGTSYSTDTQYF.

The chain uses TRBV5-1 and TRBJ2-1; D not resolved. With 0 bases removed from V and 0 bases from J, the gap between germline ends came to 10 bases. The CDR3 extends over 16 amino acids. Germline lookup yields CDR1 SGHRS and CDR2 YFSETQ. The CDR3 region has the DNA TGCGCCAGCAGCTTGGCTCCCCGGAGCTCCTACAATGAGCAGTTCTTC. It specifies CASSLAPRSSYNEQFF.

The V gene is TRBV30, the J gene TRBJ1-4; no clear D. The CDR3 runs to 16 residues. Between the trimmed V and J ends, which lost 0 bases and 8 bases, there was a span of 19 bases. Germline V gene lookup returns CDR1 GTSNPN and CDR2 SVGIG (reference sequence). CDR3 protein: CAWSVGVFVSQEKLFF. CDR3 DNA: TGTGCCTGGAGTGTGGGAGTTTTCGTCTCTCAGGAAAAACTGTTTTTT.